One and the same sample provided the 18 T cell receptor beta chains below, sequenced in a study of technical replicates of blood from a few donors. Here immunoSEQ multiplex PCR was the method, and the copy in TCRdb shows in-frame clones only, minus some. The sample yields 65,000 to 95,000 clones, about 97% seen once. Sequenced: T cells isolated from PBMCs. The receptors were sampled from a human donor in good health.

This chain connects TRBV27 to TRBJ2-3; 12 bases map to TRBD2. Unmatched junction bases numbered 5, after V lost 4 bases and J lost 6 bases. This CDR3 comprises 15 residues. Germline V lookup: CDR1 MNHEY, CDR2 SMNVEV (reference sequence). CDR3 DNA sequence: TGTGCCAGCAGTTACGGGACTAGCGGGTTCGATACGCAGTATTTT. Its translation is CASSYGTSGFDTQYF.

The rearrangement links TRBV15 to TRBJ2-7; D possibly corresponds to TRBD2 (6 bases). The ends were cut back, 0 bases at V and 1 base at J, with 10 bases in the middle. The CDR3 has 15 residues. Germline V gene lookup returns CDR1 LNHNV and CDR2 YYDKDF (reference sequence). CDR3 DNA: TGTGCCACCAGCAGAGACTTCGGGAGATCCTACGAGCAGTACTTC. Protein product: CATSRDFGRSYEQYF.

This chain connects TRBV2 to TRBJ1-5; TRBD1 matches at 7 bases. The CDR3 length is 15 residues. V lost 5 bases to trimming and J lost 4 bases; unmatched junction nucleotides: 8. CDR1 is SNHLY and CDR2 is FYNNEI in the germline V gene. The CDR3 protein is CASSKLGGANQPQHF. The CDR3 DNA is TGTGCCAGCAGTAAACTAGGGGGCGCGAATCAGCCCCAGCATTTT.

The chain has TRBV5-6 and TRBJ1-2; D is uncertain. In germline, CDR1 is SGHDT, CDR2 YYEEEE. Between the trimmed V and J ends, which lost 5 bases and 3 bases, there was a span of 5 bases. The CDR3 has 11 residues. CDR3 nucleotide sequence: TGTGCCAGCAGTGCGGACTATGGCTACACCTTC. The encoded protein is CASSADYGYTF.

The chain recombines TRBV9 with TRBJ2-1; 10 bases map to TRBD2. There are 18 residues in the CDR3. J gave up 8 bases and V 4 bases, and 18 bases lay outside the gene matches. Per germline, CDR1 SGDLS and CDR2 YYNGEE. This CDR3 reads CASSPWASGSLVGDEQFF. The CDR3 bases are TGTGCCAGCAGCCCCTGGGCTAGCGGGAGTCTTGTAGGAGATGAGCAGTTCTTC.

In its sample, this clone ranks as medium-sized. The chain employs TRBV10-2 and TRBJ2-1, with a weak D call TRBD2 (6 bases). Germline values: CDR1 WSHSY, CDR2 SAAADI. Trimming shortened V by 2 bases and J by 5 bases, and 7 bases separated the two germline ends. The length of the CDR3 is 13 residues. The DNA for the CDR3 is TGCGCCAGCAGTGAGCGGGAGAACAATGAGCAGTTCTTC. Amino acids: CASSERENNEQFF.

The chain employs TRBV19 and TRBJ2-7; perhaps TRBD1 as D (5 bases). Trimming stripped 3 bases from V and 2 bases from J, with 8 bases between. CDR3 size: 13 residues. Looked up from germline, CDR1 is LNHDA and CDR2 is SQIVND (reference sequence). Written as DNA, the CDR3 is TGTGCCAGTAGTATGCAGGGTACCTACGAGCAGTACTTC. Protein sequence: CASSMQGTYEQYF.

J is TRBJ1-1 and V is TRBV9; weak D call: TRBD1 (6 bases). The CDR3 spans 14 residues. Germline V lookup: CDR1 SGDLS, CDR2 YYNGEE. The V gene lost 5 bases and the J gene lost 2 bases, with 13 bases spanning the gap. As DNA, the CDR3 is TGTGCCAGCAGTGCCGGGACAATAAACACTGAAGCTTTCTTT. Translated, it gives CASSAGTINTEAFF. Supplemented by reference TRBV9 and TRBJ1-1, the full variable domain reads DSGVTQTPKHLITATGQRVTLRCSPRSGDLSVYWYQQSLDQGLQFLIQYYNGEERAKGNILERFSAQQFPDLHSELNLSSLELGDSALYFCASSAGTINTEAFFGQGTRLTVV.

The rearrangement joins TRBV5-1 to TRBJ1-4; 9 nucleotides agree with TRBD1. The trim removed 2 bases at V and 5 bases at J, leaving 4 bases unmatched. From germline, CDR1 is SGHRS and CDR2 YFSETQ. The CDR3 totals 15 residues. The CDR3 region has the DNA TGCGCCAGCAGCTTTGGGACAGGGCTAAATGAAAAACTGTTTTTT. Translation: CASSFGTGLNEKLFF.

This clone came up once. The chain combines TRBV21-1 with TRBJ1-2; TRBD1, the D gene given by the table, was not confirmed from the DNA. TRBV21-1 is tagged as a pseudogene. The CDR3 is 15 residues long. This chain's CDR3 is CASSRNGTGWYGYTF. CDR3 sequence (DNA): TGTGCCAGCAGCCGCAACGGGACAGGGTGGTATGGCTACACCTTC.

The chain employs TRBV6-1 and TRBJ1-4; 7 nucleotides align to TRBD1. V gave up 3 bases and J gave up 10 bases; unmatched junction bases: 5. The CDR3 extends over 13 amino acids. Germline V gives CDR1 MNHNS, CDR2 SASEGT. CDR3 DNA sequence: TGTGCCAGCAGTGAGGGGTCAGGGGGAAAACTGTTTTTT. Encoded protein: CASSEGSGGKLFF.

The chain employs TRBV7-2 and TRBJ1-4; 8 nucleotides line up with TRBD1. V shed 4 bases, J shed 2 bases, and the junction held 3 bases outside the gene matches. This CDR3 is 15 amino acids long. Germline-derived CDR1 and CDR2 are SGHTA and FQGNSA. CDR3 region: CASSSYRGTNEKLFF. The CDR3 region has the DNA TGTGCCAGCAGCTCTTACAGGGGGACTAATGAAAAACTGTTTTTT.

The chain links TRBV13 to TRBJ2-5; no clear D gene. V dropped 6 bases and J dropped 5 bases, with 10 bases sitting between them. The CDR3 is 12 residues long. Germline V lookup: CDR1 PRHDT, CDR2 FYEKMQ (reference sequence). In DNA, the CDR3 is TGTGCCAGCAGTCAGAGGTTCGAGACCCAGTACTTC. Protein: CASSQRFETQYF.

This chain joins TRBV28 and TRBJ2-5; D not resolved. V was cut by 3 bases and J by 5 bases, with 10 bases left in between. The CDR3 contains 13 residues. Germline CDR1 and CDR2: MDHEN and SYDVKM. The CDR3 DNA follows: TGTGCCAGCAGTTTTCTATCCCCTGAGACCCAGTACTTC. Protein product: CASSFLSPETQYF.

The J gene is TRBJ2-7, the V gene TRBV10-1, with TRBD2 matching 8 bases. CDR3 length: 16 residues. The V and J ends lost 7 bases and 0 bases, in that order; junction bases with no gene match: 11. Germline V lookup: CDR1 WNHNN, CDR2 SYGVQD (reference sequence). The CDR3: CASILTTSGNSYEQYF. CDR3 nucleotides: TGCGCCAGCATATTGACAACTAGCGGAAACTCCTACGAGCAGTACTTC.

This sequence joins TRBV30 and TRBJ2-7; D gene unclear. CDR3 size: 13 residues. The ends were cut back, 4 bases at V and 3 bases at J, with 13 bases in the middle. Germline loops: CDR1 GTSNPN, CDR2 SVGIG (reference sequence). The CDR3 coding sequence is TGTGCCTGGACTGGCGGTTCCTACTACGAGCAGTACTTC. This codes for CAWTGGSYYEQYF.

The gene calls are TRBV6-4 and TRBJ2-2, with D perhaps matching TRBD1 (5 bases). Germline CDR1 and CDR2: MRHNA and SNTAGT. Trimming left V 4 bases short and J 1 base short, with 7 bases between. The length of the CDR3 is 14 residues. CDR3 in DNA: TGTGCCAGCAGTGTTCAGGGGAACACCGGGGAGCTGTTTTTT. Translating gives CASSVQGNTGELFF.

This clone appeared a single time. The V and J genes are TRBV9 and TRBJ2-1, with 11 bases lining up with TRBD2. Germline V CDR1 and CDR2: SGDLS, YYNGEE. The CDR3 contains 15 residues. Trimming cost V 5 bases and J 5 bases; bases outside gene matches: 6. The CDR3 protein is CASSHSGRVNNEQFF. DNA for the CDR3: TGTGCCAGCAGTCATAGCGGGAGGGTGAACAATGAGCAGTTCTTC.